This T cell receptor beta chain is drawn from a study of response to subunit inactivated influenza vaccine. Study-level findings and limits: The study's authors posited that every seasonal influenza vaccination enlists few new T cells.

V gave up 3 bases and J gave up 6 bases; unmatched junction bases: 7. Looked up from germline, CDR1 is DFQATT and CDR2 is SNEGSKA (reference sequence). This CDR3 is built from 13 residues. This clonotype was counted many times. The target antigen is unknown. TCRdb independently ran MiXCR on the RT-PCR reads; one entry per CDR3 protein. The top ten clones hold approximately 10% of a sample with 650,000 to 800,000 distinct CDR3 sequences, approximately 18% of them seen once. This sequence joins TRBV20-1 and TRBJ1-1, with TRBD1 identical over 7 bases. The sample in question was PBMCs from blood, obtained 5 to 6 days after vaccination. The clonotype comes from a man aged 45-60 years who received an inactivated influenza vaccine. The DNA of the CDR3 is TGCAGTGCTAGCACAGGGGTACGCGCTGAAGCTTTCTTT. Protein: CSASTGVRAEAFF.